The TCR beta chain described here comes from a study of cytomegalovirus exposure and HLA in healthy donors. Regarding this clone: Its antigen is as yet unknown.

The PCR used 60 Vbeta and 13 Jbeta primers. Produced via immunoSEQ multiplex PCR; TCRdb's table is partial and in-frame only. The repertoire holds fewer than 200,000 clones, with 85% as singletons. The study's findings and limits: By HLA locus, TCR association rates varied in a later analysis, with DRB1 showing the most and HLA-C the fewest.

CDR1 and CDR2 (germline): MNHEY, SMNVEV (reference sequence). V lost 10 bases to trimming and J lost 0 bases; unmatched junction nucleotides: 16. CDR3 length: 20 residues. The chain links TRBV27 to TRBJ1-6; 12 bases map to TRBD1. This TCR came from a young man in good health and CMV-seropositive. Sequencing was carried out using PBMCs. The CDR3 here is CATGHGTGGMVSSYNSPLHF. The CDR3 nucleotides are TGTGCCACCGGCCACGGGACAGGGGGCATGGTCAGCTCCTATAATTCACCCCTCCACTTT.